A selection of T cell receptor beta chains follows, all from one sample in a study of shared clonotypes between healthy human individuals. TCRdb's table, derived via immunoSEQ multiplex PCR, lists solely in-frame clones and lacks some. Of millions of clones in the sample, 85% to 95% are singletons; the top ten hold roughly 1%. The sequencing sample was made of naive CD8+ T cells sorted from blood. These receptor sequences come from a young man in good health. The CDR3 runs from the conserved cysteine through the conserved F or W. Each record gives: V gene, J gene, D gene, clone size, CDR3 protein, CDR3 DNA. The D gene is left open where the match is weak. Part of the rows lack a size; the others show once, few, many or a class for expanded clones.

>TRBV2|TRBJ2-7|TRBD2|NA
CASSEGPSGGPYF
TGTGCCAGCAGTGAAGGTCCTAGCGGGGGGCCCTACTTC
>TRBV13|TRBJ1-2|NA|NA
CASSLGQSLNYGYTF
TGTGCCAGCAGCTTGGGACAAAGTCTTAACTATGGCTACACCTTC
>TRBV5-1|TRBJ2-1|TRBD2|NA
CASSLYPYTSGGAGRNEQFF
TGCGCCAGCAGCTTGTACCCATACACTAGCGGGGGGGCCGGAAGAAATGAGCAGTTCTTC
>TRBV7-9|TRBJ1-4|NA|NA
CASSLKPQEMVEKLFF
TGTGCCAGCAGCTTAAAACCCCAGGAGATGGTCGAAAAACTGTTTTTT
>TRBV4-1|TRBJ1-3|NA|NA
CASSPRRGIGNTIYF
TGCGCCAGCAGCCCCAGACGGGGGATAGGAAACACCATATATTTT
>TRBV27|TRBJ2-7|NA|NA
CASSSRTYEQYF
TGTGCCAGCAGTTCCCGTACCTACGAGCAGTACTTC
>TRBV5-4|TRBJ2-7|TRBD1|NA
CASSRTGEDNEQYF
TGTGCCAGCAGCCGCACAGGGGAAGACAACGAGCAGTACTTC
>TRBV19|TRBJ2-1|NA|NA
CASTPFGGSYNEQFF
TGTGCCAGTACCCCTTTTGGAGGTTCTTACAATGAGCAGTTCTTC
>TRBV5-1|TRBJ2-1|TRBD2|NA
CASSWNLAGDEQFF
TGCGCCAGCAGCTGGAACCTAGCGGGAGATGAGCAGTTCTTC
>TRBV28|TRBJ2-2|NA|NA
CASSLAPHLGELFF
TGTGCCAGCAGTTTAGCGCCGCACCTCGGGGAGCTGTTTTTT
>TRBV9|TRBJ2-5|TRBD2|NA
CASSLAGRALETQYF
TGTGCCAGCAGCCTTGCCGGGAGGGCCTTAGAGACCCAGTACTTC
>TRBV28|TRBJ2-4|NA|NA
CASSQDRAAKNIQYF
TGTGCCAGCAGCCAAGACCGGGCCGCCAAAAACATTCAGTACTTC
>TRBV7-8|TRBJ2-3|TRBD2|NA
CASSSGLAGGPSTDTQYF
TGTGCCAGCAGCTCCGGACTAGCGGGGGGGCCTAGCACAGATACGCAGTATTTT
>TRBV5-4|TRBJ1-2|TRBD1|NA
CASSLAPRGHGYTF
TGTGCCAGCAGCTTGGCACCCAGGGGGCACGGCTACACCTTC
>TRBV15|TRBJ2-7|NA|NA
CAISPGDAAYEQYF
TGTGCCATCTCCCCCGGGGACGCAGCCTACGAGCAGTACTTC
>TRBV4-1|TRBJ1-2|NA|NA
CASSQEGGINYGYTF
TGCGCCAGCAGCCAAGAAGGGGGGATTAACTATGGCTACACCTTC
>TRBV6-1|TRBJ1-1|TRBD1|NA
CASSEWDRGTEAFF
TGTGCCAGCAGTGAATGGGACAGAGGCACTGAAGCTTTCTTT
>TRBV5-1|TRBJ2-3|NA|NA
CASSPDLEGDTQYF
TGCGCCAGCAGCCCGGACTTAGAAGGAGATACGCAGTATTTT
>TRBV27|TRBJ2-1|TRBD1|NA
CASSLRDRGMNEQFF
TGTGCCAGCAGTCTCCGGGACAGGGGAATGAATGAGCAGTTCTTC
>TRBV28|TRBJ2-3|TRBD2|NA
CASSLLAGEDTQYF
TGTGCCAGCAGTTTACTCGCGGGGGAAGATACGCAGTATTTT
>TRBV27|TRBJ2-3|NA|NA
CASWSGAALFDTQYF
TGTGCCAGCTGGTCAGGGGCCGCTTTGTTTGATACGCAGTATTTT
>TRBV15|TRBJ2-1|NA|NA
CATSRMTDNEQFF
TGTGCCACCAGCAGAATGACAGACAATGAGCAGTTCTTC
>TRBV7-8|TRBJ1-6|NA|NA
CASSLEVYSGSYNSPLHF
TGTGCCAGCAGCTTAGAGGTGTACAGTGGATCCTATAATTCACCCCTCCACTTT
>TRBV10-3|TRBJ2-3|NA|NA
CASGIASYTDTQYF
TGTGCCAGCGGGATAGCGTCCTACACAGATACGCAGTATTTT
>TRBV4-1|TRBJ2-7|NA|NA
CASSQRMGYEQYF
TGCGCCAGCAGCCAACGTATGGGCTACGAGCAGTACTTC
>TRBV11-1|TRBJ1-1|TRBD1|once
CASSQRGDRGHTEAFF
TGTGCCAGCAGCCAAAGAGGGGACAGGGGGCATACTGAAGCTTTCTTT
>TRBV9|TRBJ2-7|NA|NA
CASSVASSSSYEQYF
TGTGCCAGCAGCGTAGCTTCTAGCAGCTCCTACGAGCAGTACTTC
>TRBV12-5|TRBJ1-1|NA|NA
CASGLVKVGGLGENTEAFF
TGTGCTAGTGGTTTGGTAAAGGTCGGGGGCTTAGGGGAGAACACTGAAGCTTTCTTT
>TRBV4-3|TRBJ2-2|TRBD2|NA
CASSQSLASGNTGELFF
TGCGCCAGCAGCCAATCATTGGCTAGCGGGAACACCGGGGAGCTGTTTTTT
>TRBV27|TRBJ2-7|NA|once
CASSLFGTSYEQYF
TGTGCCAGCAGTTTGTTCGGGACCTCCTACGAGCAGTACTTC
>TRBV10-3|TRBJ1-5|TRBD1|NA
CAISESGTGGNQPQHF
TGTGCCATCAGTGAGTCCGGGACAGGGGGCAATCAGCCCCAGCATTTT
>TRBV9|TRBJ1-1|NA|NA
CASSAGPGYSTEAFF
TGTGCCAGCAGCGCCGGACCCGGGTATAGTACTGAAGCTTTCTTT
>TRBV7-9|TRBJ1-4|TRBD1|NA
CASTLQGVLDEKLFF
TGTGCCAGCACTCTACAGGGGGTGCTAGATGAAAAACTGTTTTTT
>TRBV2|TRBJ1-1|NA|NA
CAEPTILGTEAFF
TGTGCCGAACCGACTATTCTGGGGACTGAAGCTTTCTTT
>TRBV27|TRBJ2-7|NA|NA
CASSLSRGATGYEQYF
TGTGCCAGCAGTTTATCAAGGGGGGCTACGGGTTACGAGCAGTACTTC
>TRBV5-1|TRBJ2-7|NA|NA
CASSLGSAPYEQYF
TGCGCCAGCAGCTTGGGTTCAGCACCCTACGAGCAGTACTTC
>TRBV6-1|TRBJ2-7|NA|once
CASRPRDGEQYF
TGTGCCAGCAGACCCAGGGATGGCGAGCAGTACTTC
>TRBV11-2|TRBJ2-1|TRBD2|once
CASSFLAGDHNEQFF
TGTGCCAGCAGCTTTTTAGCGGGGGACCACAATGAGCAGTTCTTC
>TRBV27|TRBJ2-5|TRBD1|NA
CASSRGGQGARETQYF
TGTGCCAGCAGTCGTGGGGGACAGGGGGCGAGGGAGACCCAGTACTTC
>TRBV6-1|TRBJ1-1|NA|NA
CASTDDLGVGTEAFF
TGTGCCAGCACCGACGATCTGGGAGTCGGCACTGAAGCTTTCTTT
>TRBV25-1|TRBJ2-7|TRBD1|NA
CASSDRDRGSYEQYF
TGTGCCAGCAGTGACCGGGACAGAGGCTCCTACGAGCAGTACTTC
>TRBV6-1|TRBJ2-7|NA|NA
CASSESMGQQYF
TGTGCCAGCAGTGAATCGATGGGGCAGCAGTACTTC
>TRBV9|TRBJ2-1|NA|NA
CASSVGGASYNEQFF
TGTGCCAGCAGCGTAGGCGGGGCCTCCTACAATGAGCAGTTCTTC
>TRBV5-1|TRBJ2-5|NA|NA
CASRGYLDPGETQYF
TGCGCCAGCCGGGGATATTTAGATCCGGGTGAGACCCAGTACTTC
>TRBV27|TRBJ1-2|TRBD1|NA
CASSFSTGDLLYGYTF
TGTGCCAGCAGTTTCTCGACAGGGGACCTCCTCTATGGCTACACCTTC
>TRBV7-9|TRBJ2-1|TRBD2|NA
CASSSRLASYNEQFF
TGTGCCAGCAGCTCCCGACTAGCGTCTTACAATGAGCAGTTCTTC
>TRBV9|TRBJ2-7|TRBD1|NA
CASSLGQGAYEQYF
TGTGCCAGCAGCTTAGGACAGGGGGCTTACGAGCAGTACTTC
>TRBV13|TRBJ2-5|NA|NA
CASSPDPETQYF
TGTGCCAGCAGCCCCGACCCGGAGACCCAGTACTTC
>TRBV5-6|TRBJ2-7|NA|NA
CANAPYEQYF
TGTGCCAACGCACCCTACGAGCAGTACTTC
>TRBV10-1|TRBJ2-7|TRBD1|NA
CASSDSRPDRGFSYEQYF
TGCGCCAGCAGTGACTCCCGACCCGACAGGGGGTTCTCCTACGAGCAGTACTTC
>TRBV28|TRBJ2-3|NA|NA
CASNLPRLSTDTQYF
TGTGCCAGCAACCTCCCCCGACTATCTACAGATACGCAGTATTTT
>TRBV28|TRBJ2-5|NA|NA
CASSLRGGLGQETQYF
TGTGCCAGCAGTTTACGGGGCGGCTTAGGGCAAGAGACCCAGTACTTC
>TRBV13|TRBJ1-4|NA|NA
CASSPSLSANEKLFF
TGTGCCAGCAGCCCCAGCCTGAGCGCCAATGAAAAACTGTTTTTT
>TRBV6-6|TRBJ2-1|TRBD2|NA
CASSSVAGYNEQFF
TGTGCCAGCAGTTCGGTAGCGGGGTACAATGAGCAGTTCTTC
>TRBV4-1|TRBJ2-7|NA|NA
CASSQDATATWDYEQYF
TGCGCCAGCAGCCAAGATGCCACGGCCACCTGGGACTACGAGCAGTACTTC